The 16 T cell receptor beta chains below come from one sample, sequenced in a study of cytomegalovirus exposure and HLA in healthy donors. The PCR contained 60 Vbeta and 13 Jbeta primers. TCRdb's table, derived via immunoSEQ multiplex PCR, lists solely in-frame clones and lacks some. The table includes over 150,000 clones, 75% to 85% detected once. The sample taken for sequencing was PBMCs. Every receptor here comes from a man in his forties or fifties in good health and CMV-seropositive.

The chain is built from TRBV28 and TRBJ1-3; D is unresolved. Trimming cost V 4 bases and J 2 bases, with 12 bases left between them. CDR1 is MDHEN, CDR2 SYDVKM, per germline. The CDR3 extends over 15 amino acids. The CDR3 DNA follows: TGTGCCAGCAGTTCCAATGGGGAGGCTGGAAACACCATATATTTT. It encodes CASSSNGEAGNTIYF.

Here the CDR3 DNA reads TGTGCCAGCAGTTTAGGGACAGGGAGGGGTGAGCAGTACTTC. Its translation is CASSLGTGRGEQYF. V usage is TRBV28 and J usage is TRBJ2-7; 9 bases align to TRBD1. V dropped 2 bases and J dropped 7; count of bases not matched to a gene: 6. This CDR3 has 14 residues. Germline loops: CDR1 MDHEN, CDR2 SYDVKM.

The V call is TRBV11-2, the J call TRBJ1-4; D unresolved. Deletions cut 5 bases from V and 8 bases from J, with 15 bases between. The CDR3 sequence is 14 residues long. Germline loops: CDR1 SGHAT, CDR2 FQNNGV. CDR3 sequence: CASSPRGLEEKLFF. For the CDR3, the DNA is TGTGCCAGCAGCCCGCGGGGTTTGGAGGAAAAACTGTTTTTT.

The genes are TRBV28 and TRBJ1-2, with D perhaps TRBD1 (6 bases). Trimming removed 2 bases from V and 5 bases from J, with 12 bases in between. Germline loops: CDR1 MDHEN, CDR2 SYDVKM. The CDR3 extends over 14 amino acids. CDR3 loop: CASSLAGARYGYTF. In nucleotides, the CDR3 is TGTGCCAGCAGTTTAGCGGGGGCGAGGTATGGCTACACCTTC.

This chain uses TRBV27 with TRBJ2-4; 10 nucleotides match TRBD2. The CDR3 is made up of 15 amino acids. The ends lost 7 bases at V and 3 bases at J; junction bases unmatched: 6. The germline gives CDR1 MNHEY, CDR2 SMNVEV (reference sequence). The CDR3 DNA is TGTGCCAGCACCAGTAGCGGGGGGTACAAAAACATTCAGTACTTC. Its protein is CASTSSGGYKNIQYF.

The gene calls are TRBV9 and TRBJ1-2; 9 positions agree with TRBD1. The trim removed 3 bases at V and 6 bases at J, leaving 12 bases unmatched. Germline-derived CDR1 and CDR2 are SGDLS and YYNGEE. The CDR3 runs to 16 residues. The CDR3 coding sequence is TGTGCCAGCAGCGCCGGGACAGGGACTTGGGCTGATGGCTACACCTTC. Translation: CASSAGTGTWADGYTF.

With respect to this clone: A junction end diverges from the germline sequence, so it may reflect a read error. V gene TRBV28 combines with J gene TRBJ2-1, with TRBD1 identical over 7 bases. The germline V gene encodes CDR1 MDHEN and CDR2 SYDVKM. There are 12 residues in the CDR3. In DNA, the CDR3 is TGTGCCAGCAGTCGAGGGGGCAATGATCAGTTCTTC. Translation: CASSRGGNDQFF.

The chain has TRBV28 and TRBJ2-7; D is unclear. V dropped 5 bases and J dropped 4 bases, with 6 bases sitting between them. Germline V CDR1 and CDR2: MDHEN, SYDVKM. The CDR3 is made up of 11 amino acids. This CDR3 reads CASSLEYEQYF. CDR3 coding DNA: TGTGCCAGCAGTCTCGAGTACGAGCAGTACTTC. The variable domain in full, with the rest retrieved from reference TRBV28 and TRBJ2-7, is DVKVTQSSRYLVKRTGEKVFLECVQDMDHENMFWYRQDPGLGLRLIYFSYDVKMKEKGDIPEGYSVSREKKERFSLILESASTNQTSMYLCASSLEYEQYFGPGTRLTVT.

The V gene is TRBV28, the J gene TRBJ1-1; possibly TRBD1 for D (5 bases). Trimming removed 3 bases at V and 4 bases at J, with 9 bases between. The CDR3 runs 13 residues. The germline gives CDR1 MDHEN, CDR2 SYDVKM. As DNA, the CDR3 is TGTGCCAGCAGTTTGCCAGGGCGCACTGAAGCTTTCTTT. Translating it yields CASSLPGRTEAFF. Full variable domain (missing parts from reference TRBV28 and TRBJ1-1): DVKVTQSSRYLVKRTGEKVFLECVQDMDHENMFWYRQDPGLGLRLIYFSYDVKMKEKGDIPEGYSVSREKKERFSLILESASTNQTSMYLCASSLPGRTEAFFGQGTRLTVV.

This clone has more than one count but fewer than ten. The rearrangement links TRBV5-1 to TRBJ1-1, with 7 positions matching TRBD1. The CDR3 loop spans 14 amino acids. J gave up 1 base and V 3 bases, and 3 bases lay outside the gene matches. From germline, CDR1 is SGHRS and CDR2 YFSETQ. CDR3 amino acids: CASSSQGRNTEAFF. The CDR3 region has the DNA TGCGCCAGCAGCTCACAGGGGAGGAACACTGAAGCTTTCTTT.

The chain recombines TRBV11-3 with TRBJ2-7; 7 bases agree with TRBD2. The CDR3 totals 14 residues. V gave up 5 bases and J gave up 2 bases; unmatched junction bases: 6. The germline gives CDR1 SGHNT, CDR2 YENEEA. The CDR3: CASSPRGDPYEQYF. In DNA form, the CDR3 reads TGTGCCAGCAGCCCTCGGGGGGACCCCTACGAGCAGTACTTC. The full variable domain, in which reference TRBV11-3 and TRBJ2-7 provide the parts outside the CDR3, is EAGVVQSPRYKIIEKKQPVAFWCNPISGHNTLYWYLQNLGQGPELLIRYENEEAVDDSQLPKDRFSAERLKGVDSTLKIQPAELGDSAVYLCASSPRGDPYEQYFGPGTRLTVT.

The chain links TRBV13 to TRBJ2-3, with TRBD2 identical over 8 bases. V lost 5 bases, J lost 0 bases, and 7 bases stayed unmatched. CDR1 and CDR2 (germline): PRHDT, FYEKMQ (reference sequence). The CDR3 totals 16 residues. The CDR3 protein is CASSERGTSSTDTQYF. CDR3 sequence (DNA): TGTGCCAGCAGCGAGCGGGGGACTTCTAGCACAGATACGCAGTATTTT.

The chain employs TRBV18 and TRBJ2-1, with 7 bases lining up with TRBD1. Germline lookup yields CDR1 KGHSH and CDR2 LQKENI. The CDR3 loop spans 16 amino acids. V trimming: 1 base; J trimming: 6 bases; junction bases outside the gene matches: 9. The CDR3 DNA is TGTGCCAGCTCACCACGGAACAGGGGCAAGGGCAATGAGCAGTTCTTC. It yields the protein CASSPRNRGKGNEQFF.

The chain recombines TRBV28 with TRBJ2-1; 10 bases map to TRBD2. The germline V gene encodes CDR1 MDHEN and CDR2 SYDVKM. V gave up 3 bases and J gave up 5 bases; unmatched junction bases: 1. This CDR3 has 14 amino acids. CDR3 sequence (DNA): TGTGCCAGCAGTTTGGGACTAGCGCACAATGAGCAGTTCTTC. It encodes CASSLGLAHNEQFF.

The chain uses TRBV7-2 and TRBJ1-2; D gene uncertain. Germline values: CDR1 SGHTA, CDR2 FQGNSA. Between the trimmed V and J ends, which lost 6 bases and 5 bases, there was a span of 13 bases. CDR3 size: 13 residues. CDR3 loop: CASRPPSEYGYTF. The DNA of the CDR3 is TGTGCCAGCAGGCCCCCTAGTGAATATGGCTACACCTTC.

The chain combines TRBV2 with TRBJ1-2; D possibly corresponds to TRBD1 (5 bases). Looked up from germline, CDR1 is SNHLY and CDR2 is FYNNEI. Between the trimmed V and J ends, which lost 7 bases and 4 bases, there was a span of 13 bases. The CDR3 runs 13 residues. This chain's CDR3 is CASNLMGGYGYTF. The CDR3 nucleotides are TGTGCCAGCAATCTGATGGGGGGCTATGGCTACACCTTC. Full variable domain (rest looked up from reference TRBV2 and TRBJ1-2): EPEVTQTPSHQVTQMGQEVILRCVPISNHLYFYWYRQILGQKVEFLVSFYNNEISEKSEIFDDQFSVERPDGSNFTLKIRSTKLEDSAMYFCASNLMGGYGYTFGSGTRLTVV.